Below are 20 T cell receptor beta chains sequenced from a single sample in a study of T cell changes during pregnancy in multiple sclerosis. Using immunoSEQ multiplex PCR, the repertoire was profiled, and TCRdb retains in-frame clones only, with some absent. The table includes 35,000 or so clones, around 89% detected once. Material: CD4+ T cells from peripheral blood mononuclear cells, obtained in the first trimester of pregnancy. The source of these receptors is a female donor with multiple sclerosis, enrolled in a pregnancy study.

This clone was counted once. Here the CDR3 reads CASSMSLSGEKLFF. The CDR3 nucleotides read TGTGCCAGTAGTATGTCCCTATCAGGGGAAAAACTGTTTTTT. The rearrangement joins TRBV19 to TRBJ1-4, with a tentative D call TRBD1 (5 bases). Germline V CDR1 and CDR2: LNHDA, SQIVND (reference sequence). The CDR3 is 14 residues long. V was trimmed by 3 bases and J by 8 bases, leaving 13 bases between them. The full variable domain, rest sourced from reference TRBV19 and TRBJ1-4, is DGGITQSPKYLFRKEGQNVTLSCEQNLNHDAMYWYRQDPGQGLRLIYYSQIVNDFQKGDIAEGYSVSREKKESFPLTVTSAQKNPTAFYLCASSMSLSGEKLFFGSGTQLSVL.

Only a few counts were recorded for this clone. The rearrangement joins TRBV30 to TRBJ1-1; 7 bases agree with TRBD1. Trimming took 4 bases from V and 5 from J; bases not matched to a gene: 13. The CDR3 is made up of 15 amino acids. The germline CDR1 and CDR2 sequences are GTSNPN and SVGIG (reference sequence). The CDR3 coding sequence is TGTGCCTGGAACGAGGGGGCAGGGGGTAGGACTGAAGCTTTCTTT. Its protein is CAWNEGAGGRTEAFF.

This clone showed up just once. This chain uses TRBV5-6 with TRBJ2-5, with 10 bases lining up with TRBD2. Germline CDR1 is SGHDT and CDR2 is YYEEEE. V shed 4 bases and J 5 bases; nucleotides not matched to a gene: 20. The CDR3 loop spans 19 amino acids. The CDR3 reads CASSRGRLAGAGARETQYF. The CDR3 coding sequence is TGTGCCAGCAGCCGTGGACGGCTAGCGGGGGCTGGAGCCCGGGAGACCCAGTACTTC.

The rearrangement uses TRBV6-1 and TRBJ1-5; D not resolved. The germline V gene has CDR1 MNHNS and CDR2 SASEGT. V gave up 3 bases and J gave up 7 bases, with 10 bases separating them. The CDR3 is made up of 13 amino acids. The CDR3 region has the DNA TGTGCCAGCAGTGATTTAGGAGTCCAGCCCCAGCATTTT. Encoded protein: CASSDLGVQPQHF.

The rearrangement links TRBV7-6 to TRBJ1-4; TRBD1 aligns across 12 bases. CDR1 and CDR2 from the germline V gene are SGHVS and FNYEAQ. The CDR3 length is 17 residues. Germline trimming cut 2 bases from V and 8 bases from J; bases unmatched to any gene: 9. The CDR3 loop reads CASSLSRDRGRGEKLFF. The CDR3 DNA follows: TGTGCCAGCAGCTTAAGCCGGGACAGGGGGCGCGGAGAAAAACTGTTTTTT.

J is TRBJ1-1 and V is TRBV19; D may be TRBD1 (6 bases). CDR1 LNHDA and CDR2 SQIVND come from the germline V gene (reference sequence). V was shortened by 7 bases and J by 4 bases, with 13 bases between the two germline ends. The CDR3 spans 13 residues. The CDR3 is CASTPGEPTEAFF. For the CDR3, the DNA is TGTGCCAGTACCCCAGGGGAACCCACTGAAGCTTTCTTT.

The V and J genes are TRBV2 and TRBJ1-6; D uncertain. Germline V gene lookup returns CDR1 SNHLY and CDR2 FYNNEI. This CDR3 is built from 13 residues. V lost 2 bases and J lost 7, with 6 bases in between. CDR3 DNA sequence: TGTGCCAGCAGTGAATCGTTCAATTCACCCCTCCACTTT. It encodes CASSESFNSPLHF.

The rearrangement links TRBV5-6 to TRBJ1-2, with TRBD1 matching over 10 bases. With V trimmed by 0 bases and J by 4 bases, 6 bases remained unmatched. Germline CDR1 SGHDT, CDR2 YYEEEE. The CDR3 is made up of 16 amino acids. CDR3 coding DNA: TGTGCCAGCAGCTTGGGAGACAGGGGGCGCATCTATGGCTACACCTTC. Amino acid sequence: CASSLGDRGRIYGYTF.

V gene TRBV28 combines with J gene TRBJ2-7; 10 bases are shared with TRBD2. The CDR3 consists of 15 residues. In germline, CDR1 is MDHEN, CDR2 SYDVKM. The V gene end was trimmed by 8 bases and the J gene end by 7 bases; junction bases not matched to a gene: 14. CDR3 coding DNA: TGTGCCAGCGATTCTAGCGGGAGTCCCCTAGAGGAGCAGTACTTC. It encodes CASDSSGSPLEEQYF.

This clone was detected only once. The rearrangement joins TRBV4-1 to TRBJ2-7, with 15 bases aligning to TRBD2. This CDR3 has 17 amino acids. Per the germline V gene, CDR1 is MGHRA and CDR2 is YSYEKL. The V gene end was trimmed by 3 bases and the J gene end by 0 bases; junction bases not matched to a gene: 3. The CDR3 loop reads CASSQGLAGGYSYEQYF. CDR3 DNA: TGCGCCAGCAGCCAGGGACTAGCGGGAGGATACTCCTACGAGCAGTACTTC.

CDR3 protein: CASNQNSGRTEQFF. The CDR3 DNA reads as TGTGCCAGCAATCAGAATAGCGGGAGAACTGAGCAGTTCTTC. J is TRBJ2-1 and V is TRBV6-6, with 9 bases identical to TRBD2. This CDR3 contains 14 residues. Germline V gives CDR1 MNHNY, CDR2 SVGAGI (reference sequence). The V segment lost 7 bases and the J segment 9 bases; nucleotides outside the gene matches: 10.

The chain is built from TRBV5-1 and TRBJ1-2; 9 bases map to TRBD1. CDR1 and CDR2 (germline): SGHRS, YFSETQ. V lost 4 bases and J lost 7; bases outside the gene matches: 11. This CDR3 is built from 15 residues. CDR3 nucleotides: TGCGCCAGCAGCCAGAATACAGGGGGCCAGGCTGGCTACACCTTC. Protein sequence: CASSQNTGGQAGYTF.

The J gene is TRBJ2-7, the V gene TRBV5-6; 10 bases align to TRBD1. Germline V gives CDR1 SGHDT, CDR2 YYEEEE. CDR3 size: 14 residues. Germline trimming cut 4 bases from V and 3 bases from J; bases unmatched to any gene: 4. CDR3 DNA sequence: TGTGCCAGCAGCCCGGGACAGGGGTACTACGAGCAGTACTTC. Encoded protein: CASSPGQGYYEQYF. The full variable domain, its missing parts supplied by reference TRBV5-6 and TRBJ2-7, is DAGVTQSPTHLIKTRGQQVTLRCSPKSGHDTVSWYQQALGQGPQFIFQYYEEEERQRGNFPDRFSGHQFPNYSSELNVNALLLGDSALYLCASSPGQGYYEQYFGPGTRLTVT.

V is TRBV6-1 and J is TRBJ2-7; 9 nucleotides match TRBD2. The ends lost 8 bases at V and 10 bases at J; junction bases unmatched: 12. The CDR3 has 13 residues. CDR1 and CDR2 from the germline V gene are MNHNS and SASEGT. CDR3 sequence reads: CASGGLAGIEQYF. DNA for the CDR3: TGTGCCAGCGGGGGGCTAGCGGGAATAGAACAGTACTTC.

This rearrangement joins TRBV27 to TRBJ1-1, with 8 bases that match TRBD1. CDR3 length: 15 residues. Germline V gene sequence: CDR1 MNHEY, CDR2 SMNVEV (reference sequence). The J segment lost 3 bases and the V segment lost 5 bases, leaving 8 bases of the junction unmatched. The CDR3 coding sequence is TGTGCCAGCAGTGAGTGGACAGGGCGCGACACTGAAGCTTTCTTT. Its protein product is CASSEWTGRDTEAFF.

This rearrangement joins TRBV18 to TRBJ2-6, with 7 bases that match TRBD1. J gave up 8 bases and V 3 bases, and 4 bases lay outside the gene matches. The germline V gene has CDR1 KGHSH and CDR2 LQKENI. The CDR3 has 14 amino acids. The CDR3 region is CASSPRQGSNVLTF. The CDR3 DNA is TGTGCCAGCTCACCTCGACAGGGTTCCAACGTCCTGACTTTC.

This clone was observed a handful of times. The chain has TRBV15 and TRBJ1-6, with TRBD1 identical over 9 bases. CDR1 and CDR2 from the germline V gene are LNHNV and YYDKDF (reference sequence). V dropped 3 bases and J dropped 10; count of bases not matched to a gene: 7. The CDR3 loop spans 15 amino acids. The DNA for the CDR3 is TGTGCCACCAGCAGGGGACAGGGCAATGAGTCACCCCTCCACTTT. Residues: CATSRGQGNESPLHF.

This clone has just one count. The V call is TRBV5-4, the J call TRBJ1-2; D remains ambiguous. The V gene's germline CDR1 is SGHNT and CDR2 YYREEE (reference sequence). CDR3 size: 16 residues. V was shortened by 4 bases and J by 4 bases, with 20 bases between the two germline ends. For the CDR3, the DNA is TGTGCCAGCAGCCCGATGGGTGCCCCGGGAGTCTATGGCTACACCTTC. This gives the protein CASSPMGAPGVYGYTF.

This clone was seen a single time. The chain carries TRBV5-4 and TRBJ1-2; 10 bases fit TRBD1. Trimming cost V 2 bases and J 4 bases; bases outside gene matches: 2. The CDR3 has 14 residues. Germline V gives CDR1 SGHNT, CDR2 YYREEE (reference sequence). The CDR3 DNA reads TGTGCCAGCAGCTTCCGGACAGGGGGCTATGGCTACACCTTC. Amino acids: CASSFRTGGYGYTF.

The chain is built from TRBV6-1 and TRBJ2-3, with TRBD1 as a possible D gene (5 bases). Trimming shortened V by 3 bases and J by 8 bases, and 12 bases separated the two germline ends. CDR1 is MNHNS, CDR2 SASEGT, per germline. This CDR3 comprises 13 residues. CDR3 nucleotides: TGTGCCAGCAGTGACAGGGCGGTAGTTACGCAGTATTTT. Its protein product is CASSDRAVVTQYF.